Listed below are T cell receptor beta chains from one sample, sequenced in a study of T cell changes during pregnancy in multiple sclerosis. Produced via immunoSEQ multiplex PCR; TCRdb's table is partial and in-frame only. Among just over 60,000 clones, around 92% were seen once, and the ten largest hold roughly 2.7%. The sample consisted of peripheral blood, taken in the second trimester of pregnancy. The receptor set was obtained from a female donor in good health, enrolled as a control in a pregnancy study. Both conserved end residues are part of each CDR3. D genes are given only for firm matches. Clone size is stated in some rows and not others, as once, few, many or a class when expanded.

V: TRBV28
size: .
J: TRBJ1-4
D: .
CDR3: CASSLGGGFREKLFF
DNA: TGTGCCAGCAGTTTGGGGGGGGGTTTTCGGGAAAAACTGTTTTTT

V: TRBV9
size: once
J: TRBJ2-1
D: TRBD1
CDR3: CASSAPGQANNEQFF
DNA: TGTGCCAGCAGCGCCCCGGGACAGGCAAACAATGAGCAGTTCTTC

V: TRBV6-1
size: .
J: TRBJ2-4
D: .
CDR3: CASSEIRLLAKNIQYF
DNA: TGTGCCAGCAGTGAAATCCGACTACTAGCCAAAAACATTCAGTACTTC

V: TRBV4-3
size: .
J: TRBJ2-1
D: .
CDR3: CASSQFYLLAENEQFF
DNA: TGCGCCAGCAGCCAATTTTACTTGCTAGCCGAAAATGAGCAGTTCTTC

V: TRBV30
size: few
J: TRBJ2-1
D: .
CDR3: CAWRQGSYNEQFF
DNA: TGTGCCTGGAGGCAGGGGAGTTATAATGAGCAGTTCTTC

V: TRBV25-1
size: .
J: TRBJ2-3
D: .
CDR3: CASSELEVLRDTQYF
DNA: TGTGCCAGCAGTGAATTGGAGGTTCTGAGAGATACGCAGTATTTT

V: TRBV19
size: .
J: TRBJ1-2
D: TRBD1
CDR3: CASSKQGANYGYTF
DNA: TGTGCCAGTAGTAAACAGGGGGCTAACTATGGCTACACCTTC

V: TRBV19
size: few
J: TRBJ2-1
D: TRBD2
CDR3: CATSLTSGAYNEQFF
DNA: TGTGCCACCTCACTGACTAGCGGGGCCTACAATGAGCAGTTCTTC

V: TRBV2
size: .
J: TRBJ2-3
D: TRBD2
CDR3: CASTLAGGGLTQYF
DNA: TGTGCCAGCACCCTAGCGGGGGGGGGTCTTACGCAGTATTTT

V: TRBV28
size: .
J: TRBJ2-7
D: TRBD2
CDR3: CASSSTYGGRTSGSYEQYF
DNA: TGTGCCAGCAGTTCAACTTATGGGGGCCGGACTAGCGGGAGCTACGAGCAGTACTTC

V: TRBV7-9
size: .
J: TRBJ2-1
D: TRBD2
CDR3: CASSFSRGDNEQFF
DNA: TGTGCCAGCAGCTTTTCACGGGGGGACAATGAGCAGTTCTTC

V: TRBV7-2
size: .
J: TRBJ1-2
D: .
CDR3: CASSLGRSGTSYLRGGYTF
DNA: TGTGCCAGCAGCTTAGGCCGTTCCGGGACATCTTACTTGCGCGGTGGCTACACCTTC

V: TRBV2
size: .
J: TRBJ1-4
D: TRBD1
CDR3: CASSRQGLTNEKLFF
DNA: TGTGCCAGCAGTCGACAGGGCTTAACTAATGAAAAACTGTTTTTT

V: TRBV9
size: .
J: TRBJ2-5
D: .
CDR3: CASSVEGVQETQYF
DNA: TGTGCCAGCAGCGTAGAGGGAGTCCAAGAGACCCAGTACTTC

V: TRBV11-2
size: .
J: TRBJ2-7
D: .
CDR3: CASSLGGSLAYEQYF
DNA: TGTGCCAGCAGCTTAGGGGGCTCCCTAGCCTACGAGCAGTACTTC

V: TRBV19
size: once
J: TRBJ2-1
D: .
CDR3: CASSTELSLSGISNEQFF
DNA: TGTGCCAGTAGTACCGAACTTTCTTTATCGGGGATATCCAATGAGCAGTTCTTC

V: TRBV5-4
size: .
J: TRBJ1-2
D: TRBD1
CDR3: CASSSDRLIGYTF
DNA: TGTGCCAGCAGCTCGGACAGGTTGATCGGCTACACCTTC

V: TRBV5-1
size: .
J: TRBJ2-7
D: .
CDR3: CASSSQGYEQYF
DNA: TGCGCCAGCAGCTCTCAGGGCTACGAGCAGTACTTC

V: TRBV5-5
size: .
J: TRBJ2-5
D: .
CDR3: CASSLVLLQETQYF
DNA: TGTGCCAGCAGCTTGGTACTACTCCAAGAGACCCAGTACTTC

V: TRBV7-2
size: .
J: TRBJ2-1
D: .
CDR3: CASSLGGASWNEQFF
DNA: TGTGCCAGCAGCTTAGGGGGAGCGTCCTGGAATGAGCAGTTCTTC

V: TRBV5-6
size: .
J: TRBJ1-6
D: TRBD1
CDR3: CASSLGQGSSPLHF
DNA: TGTGCCAGCAGCTTGGGACAGGGTAGTTCACCCCTCCACTTT

V: TRBV7-3
size: .
J: TRBJ2-3
D: .
CDR3: CASSLAGTTSTDTQYF
DNA: TGTGCCAGCAGCTTAGCCGGAACTACTAGCACAGATACGCAGTATTTT

V: TRBV29-1
size: .
J: TRBJ2-1
D: TRBD2
CDR3: CSVEQGTSGNNEQFF
DNA: TGCAGCGTTGAACAAGGGACTAGCGGGAACAATGAGCAGTTCTTC

V: TRBV25-1
size: .
J: TRBJ1-4
D: .
CDR3: CASSAAGGQKLFF
DNA: TGTGCCAGCAGTGCTGCCGGGGGGCAAAAACTGTTTTTT

V: TRBV2
size: .
J: TRBJ2-7
D: TRBD2
CDR3: CASRPTSGAYEQYF
DNA: TGTGCCAGCAGACCTACTAGCGGGGCCTACGAGCAGTACTTC

V: TRBV19
size: .
J: TRBJ1-4
D: TRBD1
CDR3: CASSLRDRGREKLFF
DNA: TGTGCCAGTAGTCTCCGGGACAGGGGACGTGAAAAACTGTTTTTT

V: TRBV29-1
size: .
J: TRBJ2-3
D: TRBD2
CDR3: CSGSTSDTQYF
DNA: TGCAGCGGCTCGACTAGCGATACGCAGTATTTT

V: TRBV27
size: .
J: TRBJ2-1
D: .
CDR3: CASNLQGGYYNEQFF
DNA: TGTGCCAGCAATCTACAAGGCGGGTACTACAATGAGCAGTTCTTC

V: TRBV7-9
size: .
J: TRBJ2-7
D: .
CDR3: CASSLPRDTYEQYF
DNA: TGTGCCAGCAGCCTACCCCGGGACACCTACGAGCAGTACTTC

V: TRBV25-1
size: .
J: TRBJ2-6
D: .
CDR3: CASSESRASGANVLTF
DNA: TGTGCCAGCAGTGAATCGCGGGCCTCTGGGGCCAACGTCCTGACTTTC

V: TRBV30
size: .
J: TRBJ1-4
D: TRBD1
CDR3: CAWSVNRGGGKLFF
DNA: TGTGCCTGGAGTGTAAACAGGGGAGGTGGAAAACTGTTTTTT

V: TRBV19
size: .
J: TRBJ1-6
D: .
CDR3: CASSWPGGYYNSPLHF
DNA: TGTGCCAGTAGTTGGCCCGGCGGATACTATAATTCACCCCTCCACTTT

V: TRBV9
size: .
J: TRBJ2-7
D: .
CDR3: CASSPGTTLPPEQYF
DNA: TGTGCCAGCAGCCCGGGGACAACCCTACCGCCCGAGCAGTACTTC

V: TRBV18
size: .
J: TRBJ2-5
D: .
CDR3: CASSFSLEETQYF
DNA: TGTGCCAGCTCATTTTCCCTTGAGGAGACCCAGTACTTC

V: TRBV20-1
size: .
J: TRBJ2-3
D: .
CDR3: CSARPVDTQYF
DNA: TGCAGTGCTAGACCGGTGGATACGCAGTATTTT

V: TRBV7-2
size: .
J: TRBJ1-4
D: TRBD1
CDR3: CASSLRGTGEKLFF
DNA: TGTGCCAGCAGCCTTCGTGGGACAGGTGAAAAACTGTTTTTT

V: TRBV28
size: .
J: TRBJ2-2
D: TRBD1
CDR3: CASSPTGTANTGELFF
DNA: TGTGCCAGCAGTCCAACCGGGACAGCGAACACCGGGGAGCTGTTTTTT

V: TRBV7-3
size: once
J: TRBJ2-3
D: TRBD2
CDR3: CASSFSSGSTDTQYF
DNA: TGTGCCAGCAGCTTTTCTAGCGGTAGCACAGATACGCAGTATTTT

V: TRBV4-3
size: .
J: TRBJ2-7
D: TRBD2
CDR3: CASSQGLAGASYEQYF
DNA: TGCGCCAGCAGCCAGGGACTAGCGGGAGCTTCCTACGAGCAGTACTTC

V: TRBV6-1
size: .
J: TRBJ1-2
D: .
CDR3: CASTNWERTNYGYTF
DNA: TGTGCCAGCACAAACTGGGAGAGGACTAACTATGGCTACACCTTC

V: TRBV6-6
size: few
J: TRBJ1-2
D: TRBD1
CDR3: CASSRDRYGYTF
DNA: TGTGCCAGCAGTCGGGACAGATATGGCTACACCTTC

V: TRBV5-6
size: .
J: TRBJ2-1
D: .
CDR3: CASRRNLGSYNEQFF
DNA: TGTGCCAGCAGACGGAATCTGGGGAGCTACAATGAGCAGTTCTTC

V: TRBV7-2
size: .
J: TRBJ2-3
D: .
CDR3: CASSSRSRQADTQYF
DNA: TGTGCCAGCAGCTCACGGTCAAGACAAGCAGATACGCAGTATTTT

V: TRBV11-3
size: .
J: TRBJ1-2
D: TRBD1
CDR3: CASSLDSTGHGYTF
DNA: TGTGCCAGCAGCTTAGATTCGACAGGGCATGGCTACACCTTC

V: TRBV4-2
size: once
J: TRBJ2-7
D: .
CDR3: CASSHQRKGHREQYF
DNA: TGTGCCAGCAGCCACCAGAGGAAGGGACATCGAGAGCAGTACTTC

V: TRBV4-3
size: .
J: TRBJ2-6
D: .
CDR3: CASSHEQGSGANVLTF
DNA: TGCGCCAGCAGCCACGAACAGGGAAGCGGGGCCAACGTCCTGACTTTC

V: TRBV9
size: .
J: TRBJ2-1
D: TRBD2
CDR3: CASSATVGTSIHEQFF
DNA: TGTGCCAGCAGCGCTACAGTCGGGACTAGTATCCATGAGCAGTTCTTC